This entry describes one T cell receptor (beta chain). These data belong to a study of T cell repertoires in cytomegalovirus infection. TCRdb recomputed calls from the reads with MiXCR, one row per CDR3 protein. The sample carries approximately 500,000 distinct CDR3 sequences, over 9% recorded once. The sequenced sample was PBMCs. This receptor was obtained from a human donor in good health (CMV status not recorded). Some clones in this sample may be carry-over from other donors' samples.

CDR3 loop: CASRGQTLRGSAYNEQFF. CDR3 bases: TGTGCCAGCAGGGGACAGACCTTACGTGGGAGCGCCTACAATGAGCAGTTCTTC. This chain connects TRBV2 to TRBJ2-1; 7 bases are a match to TRBD1. V lost 6 bases, J lost 2 bases, and 16 bases stayed unmatched. The germline V gene has CDR1 SNHLY and CDR2 FYNNEI. There are 18 residues in the CDR3.